The 13 T cell receptor beta chains below were found in one sample sequenced in a study of T cells in Graves' hyperthyroidism and ophthalmopathy. Amplification yielded TCR beta CDR3 regions, with RNA transcripts as the source. A first-round RT-PCR of the TCR CDR3 used the HTBI primer set. MiXCR, run by TCRdb on the multiplex PCR reads, gives a single entry per CDR3 protein. The table lists around 600,000 distinct CDR3 sequences, more than 14% of them singletons. The specimen was blood. All receptors derive from a woman in her forties or fifties with Graves' ophthalmopathy.

The genes are TRBV19 and TRBJ2-1, with D hard to call. The CDR3 covers 15 residues. V shed 0 bases and J shed 5 bases, with 11 bases lying between them. Germline assignment: CDR1 LNHDA and CDR2 SQIVND (reference sequence). This chain's CDR3 is CASSIDVPLNNEQFF. CDR3 DNA sequence: TGTGCCAGTAGTATAGATGTCCCCCTGAACAATGAGCAGTTCTTC.

This clonotype was detected ten times or more. V and J are TRBV11-1 and TRBJ2-4; no definite D call. The CDR3 is 13 amino acids. From germline, CDR1 is SGHAT and CDR2 FQDESV (reference sequence). The V and J ends lost 7 bases and 9 bases respectively, with 16 bases between them. CDR3 region: CASKKDPLGIQYF. CDR3 bases: TGTGCCAGCAAGAAAGATCCTCTGGGCATTCAGTACTTC.

Ten or more counts support this clonotype. The V and J genes are TRBV11-2 and TRBJ2-3; the D gene is possibly TRBD2 (5 bases). The CDR3 loop spans 14 amino acids. Trimming pared 2 bases from V and 4 bases from J, leaving 10 bases between. Germline assignment: CDR1 SGHAT and CDR2 FQNNGV. The CDR3 protein is CASSLYGSPDTQYF. As DNA, the CDR3 is TGTGCCAGCAGCTTATATGGGAGTCCAGATACGCAGTATTTT.

A note on this clonotype: It may be a read error: a sequence one base away is much more abundant. This chain links TRBV12-3 or TRBV12-4 with TRBJ2-7, with D unclear. Trimming removed 3 bases at V and 2 bases at J, with 14 bases between. There are 15 residues in the CDR3. The CDR3, as DNA: TGTGCCAGCAGTTTGGGCAGGACGAACCCCTACGAGCAGTACTTC. This codes for CASSLGRTNPYEQYF.

This clonotype was counted between two and nine times. The V and J genes are TRBV6-1 and TRBJ1-2; 10 bases are shared with TRBD1. CDR1 MNHNS and CDR2 SASEGT come from the germline V gene. The V and J ends lost 6 bases and 7 bases, in that order; junction bases with no gene match: 14. CDR3 size: 16 residues. This chain's CDR3 is CASRSEQDRGRFGYTF. The CDR3 DNA reads as TGTGCCAGCAGATCAGAGCAAGACAGGGGGCGGTTTGGCTACACCTTC.

This clonotype was counted a few times. The chain is built from TRBV9 and TRBJ1-1; D perhaps matches TRBD1 (6 bases). Trimming removed 4 bases at V and 4 bases at J, with 20 bases between. Germline CDR1 is SGDLS and CDR2 is YYNGEE. This CDR3 spans 16 amino acids. This CDR3 reads CASSTHLQGVFTEAFF. CDR3 DNA: TGTGCCAGCAGCACACACCTACAGGGTGTTTTCACTGAAGCTTTCTTT.

This clonotype was detected many times. The CDR3 sequence: CASRLAGEGETQYF. The CDR3 DNA sequence: TGTGCCAGCAGGCTAGCGGGAGAAGGGGAGACCCAGTACTTC. V is TRBV6-2 or TRBV6-3 and J is TRBJ2-5; 10 nucleotides align to TRBD2. This CDR3 is built from 14 residues. Germline assignment: CDR1 MNHEY and CDR2 SVGEGT. The V segment lost 6 bases and the J segment 5 bases; nucleotides outside the gene matches: 6.

This clonotype has at least ten counts. The chain joins TRBV27 to TRBJ2-7, with D maybe TRBD1 (6 bases). V was trimmed by 4 bases and J by 6 bases, leaving 10 bases between them. Germline CDR1 MNHEY, CDR2 SMNVEV (reference sequence). The CDR3 loop spans 12 amino acids. CDR3 bases: TGTGCCAGCAGTTACGTAGGGGGCGAGCAGTACTTC. It encodes CASSYVGGEQYF.

In its sample, this clonotype was seen many times. This rearrangement joins TRBV30 to TRBJ1-4; no reliable D call. The V gene lost 4 bases and the J gene lost 2 bases, with 14 bases spanning the gap. This CDR3 spans 15 amino acids. Looked up from germline, CDR1 is GTSNPN and CDR2 is SVGIG (reference sequence). The CDR3, as DNA: TGTGCCTGGAAGGGATCACTAGGTACTAATGAAAAACTGTTTTTT. Amino acid sequence: CAWKGSLGTNEKLFF.

A remark on this clonotype: A much larger clone is a single base away; this may be a read error. This chain connects TRBV7-6 to TRBJ2-1; 10 positions agree with TRBD1. Germline CDR1 SGHVS, CDR2 FNYEAQ. The CDR3 totals 15 residues. V lost 4 bases and J lost 4; bases outside the gene matches: 4. The CDR3 region has the DNA TGTGCCAGCAGCTCCGACAGGGGGCGTTACAATGAGCAGTTCTTC. Encoded protein: CASSSDRGRYNEQFF.

This clonotype was recorded at least ten times. This chain joins TRBV18 and TRBJ2-5; tentatively, D is TRBD1 (5 bases). This CDR3 contains 14 residues. V was cut by 3 bases and J by 5 bases, with 13 bases left in between. The germline gives CDR1 KGHSH, CDR2 LQKENI. The chain's CDR3 is CASSPFVRDETQYF. DNA for the CDR3: TGTGCCAGCTCACCGTTCGTCAGGGATGAGACCCAGTACTTC. The full variable domain, in which reference TRBV18 and TRBJ2-5 provide the parts outside the CDR3, is NAGVMQNPRHLVRRRGQEARLRCSPMKGHSHVYWYRQLPEEGLKFMVYLQKENIIDESGMPKERFSAEFPKEGPSILRIQQVVRGDSAAYFCASSPFVRDETQYFGPGTRLLVL.

This clonotype was recorded at least ten times. This chain uses TRBV28 with TRBJ1-4; D is unresolved. V was clipped by 7 bases and J by 3 bases, with 15 bases between them. CDR3 length: 15 amino acids. The germline CDR1 and CDR2 sequences are MDHEN and SYDVKM. CDR3 sequence (DNA): TGTGCCAGCACCGAGGGAGGGAAAGCTAATGAAAAACTGTTTTTT. Translated: CASTEGGKANEKLFF.

The chain links TRBV29-1 to TRBJ2-3; 14 positions agree with TRBD2. Trimming cost V 5 bases and J 3 bases; bases outside gene matches: 7. The germline CDR1 and CDR2 sequences are SQVTM and ANQGSEA. CDR3 length equals 16 residues. CDR3 loop: CSVLGLAGVGTDTQYF. Written as DNA, the CDR3 is TGCAGCGTTCTGGGACTAGCGGGAGTGGGTACAGATACGCAGTATTTT.